This TCR beta chain was recorded in a study of response to subunit inactivated influenza vaccine (dated by TCRdb to between 2018 and 2020). For context, the study as a whole: Deep quantitative T cell receptor repertoire profiling was used in the study to track responses to a trivalent subunit inactivated influenza vaccine.

Results and caveats for the whole study, not just this receptor: The authors proposed that each seasonal influenza vaccination may bring in only a limited number of new T cells.

To note about this clonotype: This receptor's antigen is unknown. It has no much larger one-base neighbor in the sample; base qualities were not kept.

From its cysteine to its phenylalanine, the CDR3 spans 14 amino acids. Just CDR3 DNA is preserved here, 42 bases in frame from base 1. Trimming at the junction amounts to 7 bases on V and 0 bases on J, and the germline ends lie 10 bases apart. Looking up the germline V gene yields CDR1 SNHLY and CDR2 FYNNEI. Libraries were prepared through RT-PCR. The sequencer was an Illumina HiSeq 2500. TCRdb reprocessing: public reads trimmed at Q25 with fastp, clones called with MiXCR, in-frame beta chains kept. When rows share a CDR3 protein, they turn into one entry using the most common DNA and genes. The sample table shows hundreds of thousands of distinct CDR3 sequences, and about 15% are seen once. Around 7% of the sample is in the top ten clones.

The TCR comes from a man between 50 and 59 years old who received an inactivated influenza vaccine. Donor details come from another sample of the same person, matched by shared clones. The chain was built from TRBV2 and TRBJ2-1, with TRBD2 as a weak D call on 6 bases. The material was PBMCs from blood, obtained around two weeks before vaccination. The CDR3 corresponds to CASIGGSSYNEQFF. Here is the DNA: TGTGCCAGCATCGGGGGTAGCTCCTACAATGAGCAGTTCTTC. Outside the CDR3, residues come from the reference TRBV2 and TRBJ2-1 proteins, so the full variable domain is: EPEVTQTPSHQVTQMGQEVILRCVPISNHLYFYWYRQILGQKVEFLVSFYNNEISEKSEIFDDQFSVERPDGSNFTLKIRSTKLEDSAMYFCASIGGSSYNEQFFGPGTRLTVL.